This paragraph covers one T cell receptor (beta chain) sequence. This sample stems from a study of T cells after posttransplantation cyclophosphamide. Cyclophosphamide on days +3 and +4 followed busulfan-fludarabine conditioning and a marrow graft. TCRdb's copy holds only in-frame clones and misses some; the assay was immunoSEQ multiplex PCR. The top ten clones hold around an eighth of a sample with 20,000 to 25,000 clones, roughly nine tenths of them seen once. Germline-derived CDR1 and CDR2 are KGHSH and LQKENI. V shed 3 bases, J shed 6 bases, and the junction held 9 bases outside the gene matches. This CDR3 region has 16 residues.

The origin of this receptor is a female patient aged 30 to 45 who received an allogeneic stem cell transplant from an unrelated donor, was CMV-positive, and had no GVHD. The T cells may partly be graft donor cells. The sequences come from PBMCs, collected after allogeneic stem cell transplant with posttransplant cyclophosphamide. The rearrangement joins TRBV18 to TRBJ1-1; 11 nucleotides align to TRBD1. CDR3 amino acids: CASSPGDRGKTAEAFF. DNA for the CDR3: TGTGCCAGCTCACCGGGGGACAGGGGGAAGACCGCTGAAGCTTTCTTT.